A selection of T cell receptor beta chains follows, all from one sample in a study of blood T cell repertoires in COVID-19. Profiling relied on immunoSEQ multiplex PCR, and the TCRdb table lists in-frame clones only, not all of them. Of about 400,000 clones listed, approximately 91% are singletons. Input material: PBMCs or T cells enriched from blood (not recorded which). The receptors originated from a middle-aged woman with acute COVID-19. CDR3s include the opening cysteine and the closing phenylalanine or tryptophan. A D gene is named only where the DNA matches it firmly. A row's size may be missing; if present it is once, few, many or a size class.

CDR3 length: 15; clone size: NA; D gene: NA; J gene: TRBJ1-2; V gene: TRBV30; CDR3 protein: CAWTRSISVDYGYTF; CDR3 DNA: TGTGCCTGGACAAGGAGCATTTCCGTAGACTATGGCTACACCTTC
CDR3 length: 13; clone size: NA; D gene: NA; J gene: TRBJ1-1; V gene: TRBV6-1; CDR3 protein: CASSEGHGLEAFF; CDR3 DNA: TGTGCCAGCAGTGAAGGGCACGGACTTGAAGCTTTCTTT
CDR3 length: 15; clone size: NA; D gene: TRBD2; J gene: TRBJ2-7; V gene: TRBV6-5; CDR3 protein: CASSYQRGPTYEQYF; CDR3 DNA: TGTGCCAGCAGTTACCAGCGGGGGCCAACCTACGAGCAGTACTTC
CDR3 length: 13; clone size: few; D gene: TRBD1; J gene: TRBJ1-5; V gene: TRBV29-1; CDR3 protein: CSAGDRGGQPQHF; CDR3 DNA: TGCAGCGCGGGAGACAGGGGTGGACAGCCCCAGCATTTT
CDR3 length: 14; clone size: NA; D gene: NA; J gene: TRBJ1-2; V gene: TRBV7-2; CDR3 protein: CASSLDTGNYGYTF; CDR3 DNA: TGTGCCAGCAGCTTAGATACAGGCAACTATGGCTACACCTTC
CDR3 length: 14; clone size: NA; D gene: TRBD2; J gene: TRBJ2-3; V gene: TRBV24-1; CDR3 protein: CATSELAGVDTQYF; CDR3 DNA: TGTGCCACCAGTGAACTAGCGGGGGTTGATACGCAGTATTTT
CDR3 length: 16; clone size: NA; D gene: NA; J gene: TRBJ1-3; V gene: TRBV7-9; CDR3 protein: CASSARQVLGGNTIYF; CDR3 DNA: TGTGCCAGCAGCGCTAGACAGGTATTAGGTGGAAACACCATATATTTT
CDR3 length: 16; clone size: NA; D gene: NA; J gene: TRBJ2-1; V gene: TRBV6-4; CDR3 protein: CASSEGSDSPYNEQFF; CDR3 DNA: TGTGCCAGCAGTGAAGGCTCAGACTCCCCCTACAATGAGCAGTTCTTC
CDR3 length: 17; clone size: NA; D gene: TRBD2; J gene: TRBJ2-3; V gene: TRBV5-6; CDR3 protein: CASSWTGLAGVTDTQYF; CDR3 DNA: TGTGCCAGCAGCTGGACCGGACTAGCGGGGGTCACAGATACGCAGTATTTT
CDR3 length: 16; clone size: few; D gene: NA; J gene: TRBJ1-5; V gene: TRBV4-1; CDR3 protein: CASSQGGPGAYQPQHF; CDR3 DNA: TGCGCCAGCAGCCAAGGGGGTCCAGGGGCGTATCAGCCCCAGCATTTT
CDR3 length: 15; clone size: once; D gene: NA; J gene: TRBJ1-1; V gene: TRBV7-9; CDR3 protein: CASSIGTTGTTEAFF; CDR3 DNA: TGTGCCAGCAGCATAGGGACTACCGGGACCACTGAAGCTTTCTTT
CDR3 length: 17; clone size: NA; D gene: NA; J gene: TRBJ1-1; V gene: TRBV19; CDR3 protein: CASSPTPRVGYYTEAFF; CDR3 DNA: TGTGCCAGTAGTCCCACCCCCAGGGTAGGGTACTACACTGAAGCTTTCTTT
CDR3 length: 15; clone size: NA; D gene: NA; J gene: TRBJ1-3; V gene: TRBV9; CDR3 protein: CASSVSGSGGNTIYF; CDR3 DNA: TGTGCCAGCAGCGTTTCAGGGAGCGGGGGAAACACCATATATTTT
CDR3 length: 14; clone size: NA; D gene: NA; J gene: TRBJ2-2; V gene: TRBV19; CDR3 protein: CASSTQGDTGELFF; CDR3 DNA: TGTGCCAGTAGTACACAGGGAGACACCGGGGAGCTGTTTTTT
CDR3 length: 14; clone size: few; D gene: TRBD1; J gene: TRBJ1-2; V gene: TRBV4-1; CDR3 protein: CASSVPGQGRGYTF; CDR3 DNA: TGCGCCAGCAGCGTACCGGGACAGGGCCGTGGCTACACCTTC
CDR3 length: 16; clone size: NA; D gene: TRBD1; J gene: TRBJ1-2; V gene: TRBV10-3; CDR3 protein: CAIEDTLGTGDWGYTF; CDR3 DNA: TGTGCCATCGAAGACACTCTCGGGACAGGGGATTGGGGCTACACCTTC
CDR3 length: 16; clone size: once; D gene: NA; J gene: TRBJ1-2; V gene: TRBV27; CDR3 protein: CASSSTRDRINYGYTF; CDR3 DNA: TGTGCCAGCAGCTCGACGAGAGACAGAATTAACTATGGCTACACCTTC
CDR3 length: 11; clone size: few; D gene: NA; J gene: TRBJ1-1; V gene: TRBV19; CDR3 protein: CASSGGHEAFF; CDR3 DNA: TGTGCCAGTAGTGGGGGACATGAAGCTTTCTTT
CDR3 length: 15; clone size: NA; D gene: TRBD1; J gene: TRBJ1-1; V gene: TRBV5-4; CDR3 protein: CASSLKTGGATEAFF; CDR3 DNA: TGTGCCAGCAGCCTGAAAACAGGGGGCGCCACTGAAGCTTTCTTT
CDR3 length: 12; clone size: NA; D gene: NA; J gene: TRBJ1-1; V gene: TRBV19; CDR3 protein: CASSIPPGEAFF; CDR3 DNA: TGTGCCAGTAGTATTCCCCCAGGGGAAGCTTTCTTT
CDR3 length: 15; clone size: NA; D gene: TRBD1; J gene: TRBJ1-2; V gene: TRBV4-1; CDR3 protein: CASSLAETGEEGYTF; CDR3 DNA: TGCGCCAGCAGCCTTGCGGAGACAGGGGAAGAAGGCTACACCTTC
CDR3 length: 15; clone size: NA; D gene: NA; J gene: TRBJ1-1; V gene: TRBV19; CDR3 protein: CASSFSGALNTEAFF; CDR3 DNA: TGTGCCAGTAGTTTTTCAGGGGCCCTGAACACTGAAGCTTTCTTT
CDR3 length: 14; clone size: NA; D gene: TRBD2; J gene: TRBJ2-7; V gene: TRBV4-1; CDR3 protein: CASSLGLAGAQQYF; CDR3 DNA: TGCGCCAGCAGCCTGGGACTAGCGGGGGCCCAGCAGTACTTC
CDR3 length: 15; clone size: few; D gene: TRBD1; J gene: TRBJ1-6; V gene: TRBV2; CDR3 protein: CASSSGTGNNSPLHF; CDR3 DNA: TGTGCCAGCAGCTCCGGGACAGGGAACAATTCACCCCTCCACTTT
CDR3 length: 14; clone size: NA; D gene: TRBD2; J gene: TRBJ2-3; V gene: TRBV10-3; CDR3 protein: CASTGTSGTDTQYF; CDR3 DNA: TGTGCCTCAACCGGGACTAGCGGCACAGATACGCAGTATTTT
CDR3 length: 17; clone size: NA; D gene: TRBD2; J gene: TRBJ2-3; V gene: TRBV4-1; CDR3 protein: CASSQDGNRGGWDTQYF; CDR3 DNA: TGCGCCAGCAGCCAAGATGGGAATCGCGGGGGGTGGGATACGCAGTATTTT
CDR3 length: 13; clone size: NA; D gene: NA; J gene: TRBJ1-1; V gene: TRBV18; CDR3 protein: CASSPGQNTEAFF; CDR3 DNA: TGTGCCAGCTCACCTGGACAGAACACTGAAGCTTTCTTT
CDR3 length: 15; clone size: once; D gene: NA; J gene: TRBJ2-5; V gene: TRBV5-4; CDR3 protein: CASSFLDNQEETQYF; CDR3 DNA: TGTGCCAGCAGCTTCTTGGACAACCAAGAAGAGACCCAGTACTTC
CDR3 length: 14; clone size: NA; D gene: TRBD1; J gene: TRBJ1-4; V gene: TRBV6-5; CDR3 protein: CASSSGTEGEKLFF; CDR3 DNA: TGTGCCAGCAGTTCCGGGACAGAAGGTGAAAAACTGTTTTTT
CDR3 length: 14; clone size: NA; D gene: NA; J gene: TRBJ1-2; V gene: TRBV7-9; CDR3 protein: CASSLGVGSYGYTF; CDR3 DNA: TGTGCCAGCAGCTTAGGGGTGGGGAGCTATGGCTACACCTTC
CDR3 length: 13; clone size: NA; D gene: NA; J gene: TRBJ2-7; V gene: TRBV5-4; CDR3 protein: CASSLAGRYEQYF; CDR3 DNA: TGTGCCAGCAGCTTGGCAGGTCGGTACGAGCAGTACTTC
CDR3 length: 16; clone size: NA; D gene: TRBD1; J gene: TRBJ2-1; V gene: TRBV5-4; CDR3 protein: CASSFSVQGAGNEQFF; CDR3 DNA: TGTGCCAGCAGCTTTAGCGTACAGGGGGCAGGTAATGAGCAGTTCTTC
CDR3 length: 13; clone size: NA; D gene: NA; J gene: TRBJ2-1; V gene: TRBV6-5; CDR3 protein: CASSSPGTKEQFF; CDR3 DNA: TGTGCCAGCAGTTCCCCGGGGACAAAAGAGCAGTTCTTC
CDR3 length: 13; clone size: NA; D gene: NA; J gene: TRBJ1-5; V gene: TRBV15; CDR3 protein: CATSREGGQPQHF; CDR3 DNA: TGTGCCACCAGCAGAGAAGGCGGTCAGCCCCAGCATTTT
CDR3 length: 15; clone size: NA; D gene: NA; J gene: TRBJ1-2; V gene: TRBV5-1; CDR3 protein: CASSLEGSGGDGYTF; CDR3 DNA: TGCGCCAGCAGCTTGGAGGGGAGCGGGGGAGACGGCTACACCTTC
CDR3 length: 14; clone size: NA; D gene: NA; J gene: TRBJ2-3; V gene: TRBV6-5; CDR3 protein: CASSLQSYTDTQYF; CDR3 DNA: TGTGCCAGCAGTTTGCAGTCGTACACAGATACGCAGTATTTT
CDR3 length: 14; clone size: NA; D gene: NA; J gene: TRBJ2-3; V gene: TRBV5-4; CDR3 protein: CASSLGHLTDTQYF; CDR3 DNA: TGTGCCAGCAGCTTGGGGCACCTCACAGATACGCAGTATTTT
CDR3 length: 13; clone size: NA; D gene: NA; J gene: TRBJ1-5; V gene: TRBV14; CDR3 protein: CASSQGSGEPQHF; CDR3 DNA: TGTGCCAGCAGCCAAGGTAGCGGGGAGCCCCAGCATTTT
CDR3 length: 16; clone size: NA; D gene: TRBD1; J gene: TRBJ1-1; V gene: TRBV5-1; CDR3 protein: CASSGLTGGGNTEAFF; CDR3 DNA: TGCGCCAGCAGCGGCTTGACAGGGGGCGGGAACACTGAAGCTTTCTTT
CDR3 length: 16; clone size: NA; D gene: TRBD2; J gene: TRBJ2-5; V gene: TRBV5-1; CDR3 protein: CASSFNIAGGQETQYF; CDR3 DNA: TGCGCCAGCAGCTTCAATATAGCGGGGGGGCAAGAGACCCAGTACTTC
CDR3 length: 14; clone size: NA; D gene: NA; J gene: TRBJ1-2; V gene: TRBV3-1/TRBV3-2; CDR3 protein: CASSQEASGYGYTF; CDR3 DNA: TGTGCCAGCAGCCAAGAAGCATCGGGCTATGGCTACACCTTC
CDR3 length: 16; clone size: NA; D gene: TRBD2; J gene: TRBJ2-3; V gene: TRBV5-1; CDR3 protein: CASSLGPGLQKDTQYF; CDR3 DNA: TGCGCCAGCAGCTTGGGGCCGGGACTACAAAAAGATACGCAGTATTTT
CDR3 length: 14; clone size: NA; D gene: NA; J gene: TRBJ2-2; V gene: TRBV2; CDR3 protein: CASSLGRGGGELFF; CDR3 DNA: TGTGCCAGCAGTCTAGGACGGGGAGGCGGGGAGCTGTTTTTT
CDR3 length: 14; clone size: few; D gene: TRBD1; J gene: TRBJ1-1; V gene: TRBV29-1; CDR3 protein: CSGTDRGVNTEAFF; CDR3 DNA: TGCAGCGGAACCGACAGGGGGGTGAACACTGAAGCTTTCTTT
CDR3 length: 14; clone size: NA; D gene: TRBD1; J gene: TRBJ2-7; V gene: TRBV5-1; CDR3 protein: CASSQTGGANEQYF; CDR3 DNA: TGCGCCAGCAGCCAGACAGGGGGCGCGAACGAGCAGTACTTC
CDR3 length: 13; clone size: once; D gene: TRBD1; J gene: TRBJ1-2; V gene: TRBV6-5; CDR3 protein: CASSGGQGGGYTF; CDR3 DNA: TGTGCCAGCAGCGGAGGACAGGGGGGCGGCTACACCTTC